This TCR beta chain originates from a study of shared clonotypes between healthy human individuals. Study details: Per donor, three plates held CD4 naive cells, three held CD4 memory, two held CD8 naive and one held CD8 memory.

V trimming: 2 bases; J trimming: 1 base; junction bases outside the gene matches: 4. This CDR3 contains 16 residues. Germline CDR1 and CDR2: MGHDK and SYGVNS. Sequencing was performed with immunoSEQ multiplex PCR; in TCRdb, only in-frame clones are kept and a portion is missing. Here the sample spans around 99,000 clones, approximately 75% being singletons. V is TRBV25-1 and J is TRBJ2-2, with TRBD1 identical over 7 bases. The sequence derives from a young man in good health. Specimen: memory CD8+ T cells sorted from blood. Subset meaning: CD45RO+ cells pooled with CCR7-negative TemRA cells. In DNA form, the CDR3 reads TGTGCCAGCAGTGAACTCAGGGACAGGAACACCGGGGAGCTGTTTTTT. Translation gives CASSELRDRNTGELFF.